These T cell receptor beta chains were read from a single sample in a study of blood T cell repertoires in COVID-19. Sequencing used immunoSEQ multiplex PCR; TCRdb keeps in-frame clones, though not all of them. Here the sample spans around 150,000 clones, almost 80% being singletons. Sample: peripheral blood. These receptors all come from a man aged 45 to 65 with active or convalescent COVID-19. Both conserved end residues are part of each CDR3.

J gene: TRBJ2-7
V gene: TRBV9
CDR3 protein: CASSVDPGKLLYEQYF

J gene: TRBJ1-2
V gene: TRBV5-1
CDR3 protein: CASSTGPPANYGYTF

J gene: TRBJ2-5
V gene: TRBV28
CDR3 protein: CATATTGGPARHF

J gene: TRBJ2-3
V gene: TRBV5-1
CDR3 protein: CASSTRLAGGSGDTQYF

J gene: TRBJ1-1
V gene: TRBV2
CDR3 protein: CASSDSFPGEAFF

J gene: TRBJ2-7
V gene: TRBV11-3
CDR3 protein: CASSLWVGGEQYF

J gene: TRBJ1-1
V gene: TRBV6-1
CDR3 protein: CASSPDMNTEAFF

J gene: TRBJ1-1
V gene: TRBV30
CDR3 protein: CAWSARTGGWAFF

J gene: TRBJ2-7
V gene: TRBV3-1/TRBV3-2
CDR3 protein: CASSLGLAGGPSTPYF

J gene: TRBJ2-7
V gene: TRBV6-5
CDR3 protein: CASSPRTGGMYEQYF

J gene: TRBJ1-6
V gene: TRBV3-1/TRBV3-2
CDR3 protein: CASSGRGLNNSPLHF

J gene: TRBJ1-2
V gene: TRBV5-5
CDR3 protein: CASSTSGTGVYGYTF

J gene: TRBJ1-1
V gene: TRBV23-1
CDR3 protein: CASSPPGEAFF

J gene: TRBJ1-5
V gene: TRBV30
CDR3 protein: CAWSGDSDQPQHF

J gene: TRBJ2-6
V gene: TRBV11-2
CDR3 protein: CASSSYTGTGGSGANVLTF

J gene: TRBJ2-7
V gene: TRBV14
CDR3 protein: CASSHQSYEQYF

J gene: TRBJ2-2
V gene: TRBV7-2
CDR3 protein: CASSLAGGPGGELFF

J gene: TRBJ2-1
V gene: TRBV2
CDR3 protein: CASSNIRGSNEQFF

J gene: TRBJ2-1
V gene: TRBV6-5
CDR3 protein: CASRNPLGGVNEQFF

J gene: TRBJ1-6
V gene: TRBV6-5
CDR3 protein: CASSWTGDNSPLHF

J gene: TRBJ2-7
V gene: TRBV4-1
CDR3 protein: CASSAPGTSTYEQYF

J gene: TRBJ1-1
V gene: TRBV29-1
CDR3 protein: CSVEGQSNTEAFF

J gene: TRBJ2-1
V gene: TRBV5-1
CDR3 protein: CASSLQGYEQFF

J gene: TRBJ1-1
V gene: TRBV11-3
CDR3 protein: CASSYGGNTEAFF

J gene: TRBJ1-2
V gene: TRBV24-1
CDR3 protein: CATSTGHANYGYTF

J gene: TRBJ2-7
V gene: TRBV20-1
CDR3 protein: CSAEDRDEQYF

J gene: TRBJ2-3
V gene: TRBV7-3
CDR3 protein: CASSLSGDTQYF

J gene: TRBJ1-5
V gene: TRBV5-8
CDR3 protein: CASTLWGGSQPQHF